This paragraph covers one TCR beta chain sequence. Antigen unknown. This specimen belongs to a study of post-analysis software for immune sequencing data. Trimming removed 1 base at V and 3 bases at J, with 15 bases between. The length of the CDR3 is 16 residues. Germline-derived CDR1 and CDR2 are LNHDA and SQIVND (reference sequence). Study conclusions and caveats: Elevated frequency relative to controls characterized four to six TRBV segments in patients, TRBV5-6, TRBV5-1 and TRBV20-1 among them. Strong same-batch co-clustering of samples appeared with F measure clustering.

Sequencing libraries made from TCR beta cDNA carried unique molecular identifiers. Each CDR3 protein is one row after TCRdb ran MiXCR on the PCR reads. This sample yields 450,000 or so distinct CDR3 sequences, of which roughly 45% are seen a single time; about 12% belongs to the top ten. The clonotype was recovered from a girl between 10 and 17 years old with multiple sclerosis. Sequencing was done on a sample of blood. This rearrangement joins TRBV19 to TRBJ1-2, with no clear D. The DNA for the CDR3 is TGTGCCAGTAGTATAGGAGGCCCGGGGAAGTACTATGGCTACACCTTC. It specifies CASSIGGPGKYYGYTF.